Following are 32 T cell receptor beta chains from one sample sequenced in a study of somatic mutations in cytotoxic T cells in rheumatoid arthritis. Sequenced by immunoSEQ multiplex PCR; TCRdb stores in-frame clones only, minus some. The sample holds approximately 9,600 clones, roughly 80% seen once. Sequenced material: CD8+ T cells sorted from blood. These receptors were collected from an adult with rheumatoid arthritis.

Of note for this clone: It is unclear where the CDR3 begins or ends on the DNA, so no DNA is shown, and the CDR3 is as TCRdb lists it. The CDR3 region is CASSAVGRGTGTF. The J gene is TRBJ1-2, the V gene TRBV9; the D call TRBD1 from the table was never checked on the DNA. Both ends counted, the CDR3 spans 13 residues. Germline V gene lookup returns CDR1 SGDLS and CDR2 YYNGEE.

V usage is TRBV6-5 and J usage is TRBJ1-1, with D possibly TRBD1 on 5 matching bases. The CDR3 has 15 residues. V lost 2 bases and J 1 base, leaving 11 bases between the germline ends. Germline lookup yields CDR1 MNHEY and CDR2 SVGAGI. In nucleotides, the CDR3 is TGTGCCAGCAGTTACGGTTGGGACGGGAACACTGAAGCTTTCTTT. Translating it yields CASSYGWDGNTEAFF.

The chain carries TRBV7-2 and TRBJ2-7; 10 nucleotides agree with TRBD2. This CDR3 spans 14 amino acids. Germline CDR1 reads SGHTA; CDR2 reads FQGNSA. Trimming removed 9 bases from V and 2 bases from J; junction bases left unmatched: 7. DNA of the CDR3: TGTGCCAGTGGACTACTAGCGGGGCCCTACGAGCAGTACTTC. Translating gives CASGLLAGPYEQYF.

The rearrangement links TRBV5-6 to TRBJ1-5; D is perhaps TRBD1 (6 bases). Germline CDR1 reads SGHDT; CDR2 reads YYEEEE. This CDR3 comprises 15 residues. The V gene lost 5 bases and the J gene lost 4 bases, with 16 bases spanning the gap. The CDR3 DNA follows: TGTGCCAGCAGGTCCACCGGGCAGGGGAATCAGCCCCAGCATTTT. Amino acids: CASRSTGQGNQPQHF. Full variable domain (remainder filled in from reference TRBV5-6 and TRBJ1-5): DAGVTQSPTHLIKTRGQQVTLRCSPKSGHDTVSWYQQALGQGPQFIFQYYEEEERQRGNFPDRFSGHQFPNYSSELNVNALLLGDSALYLCASRSTGQGNQPQHFGDGTRLSIL.

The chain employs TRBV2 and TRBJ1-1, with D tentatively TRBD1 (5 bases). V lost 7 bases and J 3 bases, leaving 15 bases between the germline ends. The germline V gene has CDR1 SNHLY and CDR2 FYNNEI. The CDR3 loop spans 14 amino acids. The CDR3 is CASTEDIADTEAFF. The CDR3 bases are TGTGCCAGCACCGAGGACATAGCGGACACTGAAGCTTTCTTT.

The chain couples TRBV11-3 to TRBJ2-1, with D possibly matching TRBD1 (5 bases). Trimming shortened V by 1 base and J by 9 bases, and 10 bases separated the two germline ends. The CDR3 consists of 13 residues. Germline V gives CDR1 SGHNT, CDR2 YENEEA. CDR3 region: CASSLAARGEQFF. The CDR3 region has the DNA TGTGCCAGCAGCTTAGCCGCTAGGGGTGAGCAGTTCTTC.

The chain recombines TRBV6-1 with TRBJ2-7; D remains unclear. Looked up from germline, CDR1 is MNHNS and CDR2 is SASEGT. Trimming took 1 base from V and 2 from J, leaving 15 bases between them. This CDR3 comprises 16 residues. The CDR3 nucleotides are TGTGCCAGCAGTGAAGAGCAAGTAGGGTTCCCCTACGAGCAGTACTTC. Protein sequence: CASSEEQVGFPYEQYF.

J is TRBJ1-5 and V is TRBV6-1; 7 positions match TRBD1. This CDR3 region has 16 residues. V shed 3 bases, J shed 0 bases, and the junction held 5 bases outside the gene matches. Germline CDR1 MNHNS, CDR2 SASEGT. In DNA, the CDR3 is TGTGCCAGCAGTGAGGACAGGATAAATAGCAATCAGCCCCAGCATTTT. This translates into CASSEDRINSNQPQHF.

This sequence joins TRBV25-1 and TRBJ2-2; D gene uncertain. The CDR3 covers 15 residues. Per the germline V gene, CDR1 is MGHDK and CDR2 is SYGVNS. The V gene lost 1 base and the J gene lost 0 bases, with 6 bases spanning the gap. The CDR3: CASSEFTANTGELFF. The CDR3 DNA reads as TGTGCCAGCAGTGAATTCACGGCGAACACCGGGGAGCTGTTTTTT.

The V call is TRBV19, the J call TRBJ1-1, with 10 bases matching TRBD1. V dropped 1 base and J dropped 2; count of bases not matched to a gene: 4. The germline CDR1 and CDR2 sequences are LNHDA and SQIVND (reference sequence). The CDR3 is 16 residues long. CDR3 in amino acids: CASSIAGTGENTEAFF. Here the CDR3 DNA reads TGTGCCAGTAGTATAGCGGGGACAGGGGAAAACACTGAAGCTTTCTTT.

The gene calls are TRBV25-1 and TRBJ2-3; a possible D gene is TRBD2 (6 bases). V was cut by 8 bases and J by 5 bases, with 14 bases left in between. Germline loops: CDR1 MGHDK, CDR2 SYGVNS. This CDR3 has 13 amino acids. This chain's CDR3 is CASGLQMRDTQYF. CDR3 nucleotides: TGTGCCAGCGGACTACAGATGAGAGATACGCAGTATTTT.

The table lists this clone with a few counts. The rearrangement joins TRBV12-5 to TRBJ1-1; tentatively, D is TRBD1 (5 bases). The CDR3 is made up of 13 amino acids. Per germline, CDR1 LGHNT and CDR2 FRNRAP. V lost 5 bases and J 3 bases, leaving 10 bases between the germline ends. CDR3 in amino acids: CASGGGTDTEAFF. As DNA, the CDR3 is TGTGCTAGTGGTGGCGGGACGGACACTGAAGCTTTCTTT. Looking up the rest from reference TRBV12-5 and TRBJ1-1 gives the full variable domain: DARVTQTPRHKVTEMGQEVTMRCQPILGHNTVFWYRQTMMQGLELLAYFRNRAPLDDSGMPKDRFSAEMPDATLATLKIQPSEPRDSAVYFCASGGGTDTEAFFGQGTRLTVV.

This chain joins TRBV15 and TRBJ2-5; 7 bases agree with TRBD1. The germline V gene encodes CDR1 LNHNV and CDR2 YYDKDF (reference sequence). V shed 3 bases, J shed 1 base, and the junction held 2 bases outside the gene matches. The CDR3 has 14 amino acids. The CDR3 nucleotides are TGTGCCACCAGCAGTAGGGACAGCCAAGAGACCCAGTACTTC. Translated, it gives CATSSRDSQETQYF.

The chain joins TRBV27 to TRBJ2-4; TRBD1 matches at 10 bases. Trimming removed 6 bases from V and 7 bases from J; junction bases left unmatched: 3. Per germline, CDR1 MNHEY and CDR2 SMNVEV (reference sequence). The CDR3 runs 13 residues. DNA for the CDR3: TGTGCCAGCAGAAGACAGGGGGCGAACATTCAGTACTTC. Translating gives CASRRQGANIQYF.

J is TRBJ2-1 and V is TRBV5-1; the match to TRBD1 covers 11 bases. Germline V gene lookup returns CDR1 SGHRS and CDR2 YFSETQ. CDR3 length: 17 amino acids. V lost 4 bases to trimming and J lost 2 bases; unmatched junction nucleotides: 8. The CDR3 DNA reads TGCGCCAGCAGCCCGGGACAGGGGGTTGTACCCTACAATGAGCAGTTCTTC. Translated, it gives CASSPGQGVVPYNEQFF.

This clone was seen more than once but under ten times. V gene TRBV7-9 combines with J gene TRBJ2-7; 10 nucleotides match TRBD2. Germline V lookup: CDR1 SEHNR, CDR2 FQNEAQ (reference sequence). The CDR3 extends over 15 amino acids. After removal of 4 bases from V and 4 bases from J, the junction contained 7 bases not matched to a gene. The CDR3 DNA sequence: TGTGCCAGCAGCTACTCTAGCGGGAGTAGATACGAGCAGTACTTC. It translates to CASSYSSGSRYEQYF. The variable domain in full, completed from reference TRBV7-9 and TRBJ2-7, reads DTGVSQNPRHKITKRGQNVTFRCDPISEHNRLYWYRQTLGQGPEFLTYFQNEAQLEKSRLLSDRFSAERPKGSFSTLEIQRTEQGDSAMYLCASSYSSGSRYEQYFGPGTRLTVT.

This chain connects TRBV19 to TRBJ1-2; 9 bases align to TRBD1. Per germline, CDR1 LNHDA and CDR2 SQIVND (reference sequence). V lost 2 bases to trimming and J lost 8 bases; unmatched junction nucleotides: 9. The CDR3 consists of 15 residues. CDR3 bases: TGTGCCAGTAGTATACCCGGGACAGGGTTTAAGGGCTACACCTTC. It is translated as CASSIPGTGFKGYTF.

The CDR3 DNA sequence: TGCGCCAGCAGCCAAACGCCAGCGGCCGTAGAGACCCAGTACTTC. This sequence encodes CASSQTPAAVETQYF. The V gene is TRBV4-1, the J gene TRBJ2-5, with a tentative D call TRBD2 (5 bases). This CDR3 has 15 amino acids. The germline gives CDR1 MGHRA, CDR2 YSYEKL. V gave up 2 bases and J gave up 4 bases, with 14 bases separating them.

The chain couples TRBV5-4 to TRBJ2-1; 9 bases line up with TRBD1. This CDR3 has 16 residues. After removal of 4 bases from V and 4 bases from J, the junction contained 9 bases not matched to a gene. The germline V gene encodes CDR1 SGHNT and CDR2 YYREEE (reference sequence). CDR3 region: CASSHTGGYMYNEQFF. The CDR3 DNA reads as TGTGCCAGCAGCCATACAGGGGGCTATATGTACAATGAGCAGTTCTTC. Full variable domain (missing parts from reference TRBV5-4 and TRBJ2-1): ETGVTQSPTHLIKTRGQQVTLRCSSQSGHNTVSWYQQALGQGPQFIFQYYREEENGRGNFPPRFSGLQFPNYSSELNVNALELDDSALYLCASSHTGGYMYNEQFFGPGTRLTVL.

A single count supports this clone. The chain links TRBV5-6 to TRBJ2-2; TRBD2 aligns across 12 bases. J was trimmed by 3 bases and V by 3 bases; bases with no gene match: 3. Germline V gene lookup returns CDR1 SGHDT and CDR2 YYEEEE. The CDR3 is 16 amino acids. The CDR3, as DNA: TGTGCCAGCAGCTCAGGACTAGCGGGGTACACCGGGGAGCTGTTTTTT. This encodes CASSSGLAGYTGELFF. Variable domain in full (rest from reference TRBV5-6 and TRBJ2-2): DAGVTQSPTHLIKTRGQQVTLRCSPKSGHDTVSWYQQALGQGPQFIFQYYEEEERQRGNFPDRFSGHQFPNYSSELNVNALLLGDSALYLCASSSGLAGYTGELFFGEGSRLTVL.

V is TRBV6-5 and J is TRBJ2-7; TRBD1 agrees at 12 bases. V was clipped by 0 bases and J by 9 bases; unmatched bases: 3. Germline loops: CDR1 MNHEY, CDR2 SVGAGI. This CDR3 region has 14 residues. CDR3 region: CASSYSGTGGVQYF. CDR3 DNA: TGTGCCAGCAGTTACTCGGGGACAGGGGGCGTGCAGTACTTC.

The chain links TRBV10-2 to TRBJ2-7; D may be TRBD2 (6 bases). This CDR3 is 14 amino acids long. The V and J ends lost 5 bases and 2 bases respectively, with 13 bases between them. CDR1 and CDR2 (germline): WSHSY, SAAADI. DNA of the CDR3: TGCGCCAGCAGTTTGGGGGGTCTGACCTACGAGCAGTACTTC. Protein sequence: CASSLGGLTYEQYF.

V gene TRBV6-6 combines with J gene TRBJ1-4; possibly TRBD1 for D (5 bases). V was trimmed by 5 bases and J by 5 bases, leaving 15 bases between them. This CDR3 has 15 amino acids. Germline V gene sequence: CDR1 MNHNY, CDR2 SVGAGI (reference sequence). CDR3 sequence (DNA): TGTGCCAGCAGTACTGAGACAGTTGCAAATGAAAAACTGTTTTTT. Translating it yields CASSTETVANEKLFF.

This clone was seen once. The CDR3 region has the DNA TGTGCCAGCTCATCCCCCCCGACAGGGTTTATCGATGAGCAGTTCTTC. This sequence encodes CASSSPPTGFIDEQFF. The chain recombines TRBV18 with TRBJ2-1; 7 positions match TRBD1. Looked up from germline, CDR1 is KGHSH and CDR2 is LQKENI. With 5 bases clipped from V and 8 bases from J, the junction kept 15 bases outside the gene matches. This CDR3 spans 16 amino acids.

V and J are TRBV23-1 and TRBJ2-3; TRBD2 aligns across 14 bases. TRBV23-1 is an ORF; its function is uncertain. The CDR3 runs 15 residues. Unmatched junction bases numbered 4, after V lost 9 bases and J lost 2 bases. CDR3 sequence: CARTTSGGDTDTQYF. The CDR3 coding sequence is TGCGCCAGAACGACTAGCGGGGGGGACACAGATACGCAGTATTTT.

The CDR3 loop reads CASSYRGLNQPQHF. DNA of the CDR3: TGTGCCAGCAGCTACAGGGGGCTCAATCAGCCCCAGCATTTT. The chain recombines TRBV5-6 with TRBJ1-5; 9 bases fit TRBD1. The CDR3 runs to 14 residues. Trimming at V came to 3 bases and at J to 3 bases, leaving 1 base not matched to a gene. CDR1 and CDR2 from the germline V gene are SGHDT and YYEEEE.

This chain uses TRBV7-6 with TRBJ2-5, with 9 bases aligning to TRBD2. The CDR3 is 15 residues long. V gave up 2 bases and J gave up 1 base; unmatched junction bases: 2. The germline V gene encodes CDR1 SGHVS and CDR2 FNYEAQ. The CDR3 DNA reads TGTGCCAGCAGCTTAAGCGGGGGGCCCCAAGAGACCCAGTACTTC. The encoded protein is CASSLSGGPQETQYF.

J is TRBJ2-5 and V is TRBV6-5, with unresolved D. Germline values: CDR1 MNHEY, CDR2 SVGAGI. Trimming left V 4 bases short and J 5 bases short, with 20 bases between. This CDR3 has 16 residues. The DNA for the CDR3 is TGTGCCAGCAGTTCTCAGATGTTTGAACGAAGGGAGACCCAGTACTTC. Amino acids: CASSSQMFERRETQYF.

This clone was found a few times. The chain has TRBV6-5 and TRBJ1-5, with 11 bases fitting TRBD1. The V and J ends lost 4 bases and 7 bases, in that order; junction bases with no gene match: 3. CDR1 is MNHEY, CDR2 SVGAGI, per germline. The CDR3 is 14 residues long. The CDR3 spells CASSSGTGGQPQHF. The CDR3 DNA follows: TGTGCCAGCAGTTCCGGGACAGGGGGGCAGCCCCAGCATTTT.

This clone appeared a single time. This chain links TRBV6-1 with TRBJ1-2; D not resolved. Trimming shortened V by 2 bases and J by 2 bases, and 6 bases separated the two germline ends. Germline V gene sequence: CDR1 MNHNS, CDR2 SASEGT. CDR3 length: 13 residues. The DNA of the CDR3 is TGTGCCAGCAGTGAATTGGACAACTATGGCTACACCTTC. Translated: CASSELDNYGYTF.

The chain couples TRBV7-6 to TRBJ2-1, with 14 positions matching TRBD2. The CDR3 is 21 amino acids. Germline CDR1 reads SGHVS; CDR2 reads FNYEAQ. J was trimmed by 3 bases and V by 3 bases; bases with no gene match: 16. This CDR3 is CASSFSTPGLAGEFSYNEQFF. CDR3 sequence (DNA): TGTGCCAGCAGCTTTTCGACTCCGGGACTAGCGGGAGAATTTAGCTACAATGAGCAGTTCTTC. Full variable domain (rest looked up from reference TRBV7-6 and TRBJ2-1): GAGVSQSPRYKVTKRGQDVALRCDPISGHVSLYWYRQALGQGPEFLTYFNYEAQQDKSGLPNDRFSAERPEGSISTLTIQRTEQRDSAMYRCASSFSTPGLAGEFSYNEQFFGPGTRLTVL.

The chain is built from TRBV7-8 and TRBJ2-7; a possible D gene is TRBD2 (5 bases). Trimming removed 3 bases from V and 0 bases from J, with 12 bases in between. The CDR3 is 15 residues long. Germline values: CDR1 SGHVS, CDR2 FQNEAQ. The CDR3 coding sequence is TGTGCCAGCAGCTTTCAGGCCCGGGGCTCCTACGAGCAGTACTTC. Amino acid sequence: CASSFQARGSYEQYF. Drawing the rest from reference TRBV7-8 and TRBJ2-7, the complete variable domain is GAGVSQSPRYKVAKRGQDVALRCDPISGHVSLFWYQQALGQGPEFLTYFQNEAQLDKSGLPSDRFFAERPEGSVSTLKIQRTQQEDSAVYLCASSFQARGSYEQYFGPGTRLTVT.